The 27 T cell receptor beta chains below come from one sample, sequenced in a study of T cell responses to AZD1222 COVID-19 vaccine. Some clones are missing from TCRdb's copy, which holds only in-frame ones; the method was immunoSEQ multiplex PCR. Among around 45,000 clones listed, just under 80% were seen once. The sample consisted of peripheral blood, taken 28 days after the second dose of the MenACWY control vaccine. These receptors were taken from an adult who received the MenACWY meningococcal vaccine as a control.

This clone is categorized as medium-sized. The chain has TRBV11-1 and TRBJ2-5; D is ambiguous. This CDR3 region has 14 residues. Germline V gene data show CDR1 as SGHAT and CDR2 as FQDESV (reference sequence). Trimming removed 5 bases at V and 0 bases at J, with 10 bases between. CDR3 DNA sequence: TGTGCCAGCAGCCGAGACACGTACCAAGAGACCCAGTACTTC. Translated: CASSRDTYQETQYF.

This clone was seen a few times. The genes are TRBV27 and TRBJ1-5; D not certain. Germline lookup yields CDR1 MNHEY and CDR2 SMNVEV (reference sequence). This CDR3 comprises 14 residues. V was pared by 4 bases and J by 4 bases, with 11 bases between. The CDR3 DNA follows: TGTGCCAGCAGTTCCCCAGCGCTGAATCAGCCCCAGCATTTT. Its protein product is CASSSPALNQPQHF.

The chain recombines TRBV19 with TRBJ2-7; unclear D gene. The ends were cut back, 7 bases at V and 5 bases at J, with 21 bases in the middle. Germline CDR1 reads LNHDA; CDR2 reads SQIVND (reference sequence). CDR3 length: 15 amino acids. The chain's CDR3 is CASKEGALMRNEQYV. CDR3 DNA: TGTGCCAGTAAAGAAGGAGCGCTCATGAGGAACGAGCAGTACGTC.

This rearrangement joins TRBV7-2 to TRBJ2-5; D not certain. Germline V CDR1 and CDR2: SGHTA, FQGNSA. The CDR3 has 12 amino acids. V was clipped by 3 bases and J by 5 bases, with 7 bases between them. The CDR3 nucleotides are TGTGCCAGCAGCTTTTCATCCGAGACCCAGTACTTC. Its translation: CASSFSSETQYF.

This sequence joins TRBV5-1 and TRBJ1-2, with TRBD1 matching 7 bases. The ends lost 0 bases at V and 4 bases at J; junction bases unmatched: 6. Looked up from germline, CDR1 is SGHRS and CDR2 is YFSETQ. CDR3 size: 15 residues. CDR3 protein: CASSLGGTDPYGYTF. In nucleotides, the CDR3 is TGCGCCAGCAGCTTGGGTGGGACAGATCCCTATGGCTACACCTTC.

The gene calls are TRBV7-8 and TRBJ1-2, with a tentative D call TRBD1 (5 bases). The CDR3 contains 17 residues. The germline CDR1 and CDR2 sequences are SGHVS and FQNEAQ. The V end lost 1 base, the J end lost 2 bases, and 17 bases lay between the germline ends. CDR3 amino acids: CASSLVFWGRENYGYTF. CDR3 sequence (DNA): TGTGCCAGCAGCTTAGTATTTTGGGGCAGGGAGAACTATGGCTACACCTTC.

V and J are TRBV28 and TRBJ2-5; the D is unclear. The germline gives CDR1 MDHEN, CDR2 SYDVKM. Trimming pared 6 bases from V and 1 base from J, leaving 18 bases between. This CDR3 has 16 amino acids. CDR3 sequence (DNA): TGTGCCAGCAGCCCCCCCCACTTGGGCTCCCAAGAGACCCAGTACTTC. It is translated as CASSPPHLGSQETQYF.

V usage is TRBV5-1 and J usage is TRBJ2-7; maybe TRBD2 (6 bases). CDR1 and CDR2 from the germline V gene are SGHRS and YFSETQ. V lost 5 bases, J lost 0 bases, and 12 bases lay in between. This CDR3 has 14 amino acids. The CDR3 loop is CASRQGTDSYEQYF. CDR3 in DNA: TGCGCCAGCAGACAAGGGACTGACTCCTACGAGCAGTACTTC.

The rearrangement joins TRBV20-1 to TRBJ2-2; unclear D gene. Germline CDR1 is DFQATT and CDR2 is SNEGSKA (reference sequence). This CDR3 has 15 amino acids. Trimming stripped 3 bases from V and 2 bases from J, with 13 bases between. CDR3 loop: CSASFGSFNTGELFF. CDR3 DNA sequence: TGCAGTGCTAGTTTTGGGTCCTTCAACACCGGGGAGCTGTTTTTT.

This CDR3 is CASSQDNPQNFLAKNIQYF. In DNA, the CDR3 is TGCGCCAGCAGCCAAGATAACCCCCAGAATTTTCTAGCCAAAAACATTCAGTACTTC. V usage is TRBV4-1 and J usage is TRBJ2-4; D ambiguous. In germline, CDR1 is MGHRA, CDR2 YSYEKL. V lost 0 bases to trimming and J lost 0 bases, with 18 bases between them. The CDR3 has 19 residues.

The chain employs TRBV18 and TRBJ1-1; D ambiguous. Trimming took off 2 bases at V and 7 bases at J, with 17 bases between the two ends. The germline CDR1 and CDR2 sequences are KGHSH and LQKENI. The CDR3 has 15 amino acids. The CDR3 reads CASSPGVGHRIEAFF. CDR3 DNA: TGTGCCAGCTCACCAGGGGTCGGGCACCGGATTGAAGCTTTCTTT.

The V gene is TRBV3-1 (or the pseudogene TRBV3-2), the J gene TRBJ1-2; D not certain. The ends were cut back, 1 base at V and 4 bases at J, with 7 bases in the middle. CDR1 and CDR2 from the germline V gene are LGHDT and YNNKEL (reference sequence). There are 13 residues in the CDR3. CDR3 nucleotides: TGTGCCAGCAGCCAAGTCGGCGGCTATGGCTACACCTTC. It encodes CASSQVGGYGYTF.

The chain uses TRBV18 and TRBJ1-5; tentative D call: TRBD1 (5 bases). V dropped 3 bases and J dropped 6 bases, with 18 bases sitting between them. This CDR3 has 16 amino acids. Germline assignment: CDR1 KGHSH and CDR2 LQKENI. CDR3 nucleotide sequence: TGTGCCAGCTCACCCTCGGGGCCTTTGGGGAGTCAGCCCCAGCATTTT. It is translated as CASSPSGPLGSQPQHF.

V and J are TRBV3-1 (or the pseudogene TRBV3-2) and TRBJ1-1; the match to TRBD1 covers 7 bases. The ends lost 1 base at V and 3 bases at J; junction bases unmatched: 5. The germline V gene has CDR1 LGHDT and CDR2 YNNKEL (reference sequence). This CDR3 has 15 residues. This chain's CDR3 is CASSQGLGGYTEAFF. The CDR3 nucleotides are TGTGCCAGCAGCCAAGGTTTAGGGGGCTACACTGAAGCTTTCTTT.

The V and J genes are TRBV19 and TRBJ2-3; TRBD1 is a possible D gene (5 bases). Trimming stripped 0 bases from V and 0 bases from J, with 13 bases between. Per germline, CDR1 LNHDA and CDR2 SQIVND (reference sequence). The CDR3 is 17 residues long. The CDR3 spells CASSIDWAGYSTDTQYF. In DNA form, the CDR3 reads TGTGCCAGTAGTATAGATTGGGCAGGGTATAGCACAGATACGCAGTATTTT. The full variable domain, its missing parts supplied by reference TRBV19 and TRBJ2-3, is DGGITQSPKYLFRKEGQNVTLSCEQNLNHDAMYWYRQDPGQGLRLIYYSQIVNDFQKGDIAEGYSVSREKKESFPLTVTSAQKNPTAFYLCASSIDWAGYSTDTQYFGPGTRLTVL.

CDR3 bases: TGCAGTGCTAGTTTGGGGGCAATAAACATTCAGTACTTC. The encoded protein is CSASLGAINIQYF. The chain employs TRBV20-1 and TRBJ2-4; D may be TRBD1 (6 bases). Germline CDR1 is DFQATT and CDR2 is SNEGSKA (reference sequence). Trimming left V 3 bases short and J 6 bases short, with 12 bases between. The CDR3 length is 13 residues.

This clone was observed a few times. CDR3 amino acids: CASSPRAGTGEAFF. The CDR3 DNA reads TGTGCCAGCAGCCCCAGAGCGGGGACAGGTGAAGCTTTCTTT. The chain couples TRBV14 to TRBJ1-1, with TRBD1 identical over 8 bases. This CDR3 spans 14 amino acids. Trimming cost V 4 bases and J 7 bases; bases outside gene matches: 8. CDR1 SGHDN and CDR2 FVKESK come from the germline V gene.

CDR3 region: CASSIGGSKDIQYF. In nucleotides, the CDR3 is TGTGCCAGTAGTATAGGTGGGAGTAAGGACATTCAGTACTTC. V and J are TRBV19 and TRBJ2-4, with D possibly being TRBD2 (5 bases). Germline V gene data show CDR1 as LNHDA and CDR2 as SQIVND (reference sequence). The CDR3 extends over 14 amino acids. With 1 base removed from V and 8 bases from J, the gap between germline ends came to 12 bases.

The chain joins TRBV5-6 to TRBJ2-5; TRBD1 or TRBD2 may be the D gene (5 bases each). Trimming shortened V by 7 bases and J by 5 bases, and 18 bases separated the two germline ends. CDR1 and CDR2 from the germline V gene are SGHDT and YYEEEE. This CDR3 has 14 amino acids. CDR3 protein: CASRGPGRGETQYF. The CDR3, as DNA: TGTGCCAGCCGCGGCCCGGGGCGCGGGGAGACCCAGTACTTC.

This chain connects TRBV14 to TRBJ2-5, with D tentatively TRBD1 or TRBD2 (6 bases each). Germline CDR1 reads SGHDN; CDR2 reads FVKESK. Trimming shortened V by 3 bases and J by 2 bases, and 16 bases separated the two germline ends. CDR3 length equals 16 residues. The CDR3 DNA reads as TGTGCCAGCAGCCAGGAGAGGGGGGTCCGACAAGAGACCCAGTACTTC. This gives the protein CASSQERGVRQETQYF. Using reference TRBV14 and TRBJ2-5 for the parts outside the CDR3, the full variable domain is EAGVTQFPSHSVIEKGQTVTLRCDPISGHDNLYWYRRVMGKEIKFLLHFVKESKQDESGMPNNRFLAERTGGTYSTLKVQPAELEDSGVYFCASSQERGVRQETQYFGPGTRLLVL.

This clone came up once. The chain joins TRBV6-1 to TRBJ1-1; weak D call: TRBD1 (5 bases). Deletions cut 2 bases from V and 10 bases from J, with 17 bases between. CDR1 MNHNS and CDR2 SASEGT come from the germline V gene. This CDR3 is 14 amino acids long. CDR3: CASSEQPQGKAAFF. CDR3 DNA sequence: TGTGCCAGCAGTGAACAACCGCAGGGCAAAGCAGCTTTCTTT.

This rearrangement joins TRBV6-4 to TRBJ1-2, with unresolved D. V gave up 0 bases and J gave up 3 bases, with 5 bases separating them. The CDR3 is 13 residues long. CDR1 MRHNA and CDR2 SNTAGT come from the germline V gene. CDR3 nucleotide sequence: TGTGCCAGCAGTGACTCTTGGTACTATGGCTACACCTTC. Translation: CASSDSWYYGYTF.

This chain connects TRBV28 to TRBJ1-6, with D perhaps TRBD1 (5 bases). Per germline, CDR1 MDHEN and CDR2 SYDVKM. CDR3 length equals 16 residues. V was cut by 6 bases and J by 7 bases, with 19 bases left in between. The CDR3 DNA follows: TGTGCCAGCAGATCCCTCATCGGGACGGAAAATTCACCCCTCCACTTT. Translating gives CASRSLIGTENSPLHF.

The chain recombines TRBV4-1 with TRBJ2-1; 8 nucleotides line up with TRBD1. V dropped 8 bases and J dropped 0; count of bases not matched to a gene: 21. Looked up from germline, CDR1 is MGHRA and CDR2 is YSYEKL. The CDR3 runs to 20 residues. DNA for the CDR3: TGCGCCAGCGGTATCCGGGGGACAGGACCTCCGCGGGGCTCCTACAATGAGCAGTTCTTC. It yields the protein CASGIRGTGPPRGSYNEQFF.

This sequence joins TRBV5-1 and TRBJ2-3, with TRBD2 as a possible D gene (5 bases). The CDR3 totals 13 residues. Trimming left V 9 bases short and J 1 base short, with 12 bases between. In germline, CDR1 is SGHRS, CDR2 YFSETQ. For the CDR3, the DNA is TGCGCCACGAGCGGCTCGGGCACAGATACGCAGTATTTT. Its translation is CATSGSGTDTQYF.

This chain uses TRBV7-9 with TRBJ1-2, with D possibly matching TRBD1 (5 bases). Germline V gene lookup returns CDR1 SEHNR and CDR2 FQNEAQ (reference sequence). Deletions cut 5 bases from V and 2 bases from J, with 12 bases between. The CDR3 is 14 residues long. CDR3 bases: TGTGCCAGCAGCAAGGACGGGGGGAACTATGGCTACACCTTC. Encoded protein: CASSKDGGNYGYTF.

The chain recombines TRBV19 with TRBJ1-2; weak D call: TRBD1 (6 bases). Trimming removed 7 bases at V and 0 bases at J, with 18 bases between. This CDR3 has 16 residues. Germline V gene data show CDR1 as LNHDA and CDR2 as SQIVND (reference sequence). CDR3 loop: CASTLLQGRTNYGYTF. CDR3 nucleotide sequence: TGTGCCAGTACCCTTCTACAGGGCCGGACTAACTATGGCTACACCTTC.